This entry concerns a single TCR beta chain. Data came from immunoSEQ multiplex PCR; TCRdb stores just in-frame clones and leaves some out. The repertoire includes about half a million clones, roughly three quarters of them detected once, and about 12% sits in the top ten. The data were obtained in a study of shared clonotypes between healthy human individuals. CDR3 length equals 16 residues. In germline, CDR1 is SGDLS, CDR2 YYNGEE. Trimming cost V 0 bases and J 4 bases; bases outside gene matches: 4. Sequencing used PBMCs. The chain has TRBV9 and TRBJ2-1; 10 bases match TRBD1. The TCR comes from a woman between 40 and 55 years old in good health. Some clones in this sample may be carry-over from other donors' samples. CDR3 bases: TGTGCCAGCAGCGTAGGAGCGGGACAGGGGTACAATGAGCAGTTCTTC. Translated: CASSVGAGQGYNEQFF. Using reference TRBV9 and TRBJ2-1 for the parts outside the CDR3, the full variable domain is DSGVTQTPKHLITATGQRVTLRCSPRSGDLSVYWYQQSLDQGLQFLIQYYNGEERAKGNILERFSAQQFPDLHSELNLSSLELGDSALYFCASSVGAGQGYNEQFFGPGTRLTVL.